Listed here are 3 T cell receptor beta chains from one sample, sequenced in a study of cytomegalovirus exposure and HLA in healthy donors. The primer mix had 60 Vbeta and 13 Jbeta primers. Sequencing used immunoSEQ multiplex PCR; TCRdb keeps in-frame clones, though not all of them. Counted here are about 140,000 clones, over 60% occurring once; the ten biggest clones make up roughly 2.1%. Sequenced material: PBMCs. Receptors were obtained from a man aged 35 to 55 in good health and CMV-seronegative.

CDR3: CASGVSTDTQYF. The CDR3 bases are TGTGCCTCCGGAGTTAGCACAGATACGCAGTATTTT. J is TRBJ2-3 and V is TRBV28, with unresolved D. The CDR3 contains 12 residues. V was clipped by 11 bases and J by 0 bases, with 9 bases between them. Germline V gene lookup returns CDR1 MDHEN and CDR2 SYDVKM.

This chain joins TRBV9 and TRBJ2-3, with D maybe TRBD1 (5 bases). V lost 1 base, J lost 9 bases, and 9 bases lay in between. Germline assignment: CDR1 SGDLS and CDR2 YYNGEE. This CDR3 is built from 12 residues. CDR3 nucleotide sequence: TGTGCCAGCAGCGTAAGGCAGGGAACGCAGTATTTT. Translating gives CASSVRQGTQYF.

This chain connects TRBV27 to TRBJ1-5; D remains unclear. The CDR3 consists of 13 residues. V gave up 6 bases and J gave up 0 bases, with 6 bases separating them. Germline loops: CDR1 MNHEY, CDR2 SMNVEV (reference sequence). This chain's CDR3 is CASSPYSNQPQHF. CDR3 DNA sequence: TGTGCCAGCAGCCCTTATAGCAATCAGCCCCAGCATTTT.